These T cell receptor beta chains were read from a single sample in a study of beta chain features in type 1 diabetes. Clones were read by immunoSEQ multiplex PCR, and TCRdb kept only the in-frame ones, dropping some. This sample has approximately 260,000 clones, with around 22% found just once. The sequencing input was naive CD4+ T cells from blood. The receptors were sampled from a woman in her thirties with type 1 diabetes. The CDR3 runs from the conserved cysteine through the conserved F or W. D genes are given only for firm matches. Where a row states a size, it is once, few, many or the class of an expanded clone; other rows omit it.

CDR3aa	CDR3nt	abundance	v_gene	d_gene	j_gene
CASRNSGTGLSYTF	TGCGCCAGCAGGAACTCCGGGACAGGGTTGAGCTACACCTTC	.	TRBV10-2	TRBD1	TRBJ1-2
CASSYTSSYEQYF	TGTGCCAGCAGTTACACTAGCTCCTACGAGCAGTACTTC	.	TRBV6-5	.	TRBJ2-7
CASSLNRNNYGYTF	TGTGCCAGCAGTTTAAACAGGAATAACTATGGCTACACCTTC	.	TRBV27	.	TRBJ1-2
CASSWTGQDAEQYF	TGTGCCAGCAGCTGGACGGGACAGGACGCCGAGCAGTACTTC	few	TRBV7-6	TRBD1	TRBJ2-7
CASRSTSGGTGELFF	TGTGCCAGTAGATCCACTAGCGGCGGCACCGGGGAGCTGTTTTTT	few	TRBV19	TRBD2	TRBJ2-2
CASSRPGQGGYEQYF	TGCGCCAGCAGCCGACCGGGACAGGGGGGCTACGAGCAGTACTTC	few	TRBV4-1	TRBD1	TRBJ2-7
CASSPGTGTYEQYF	TGTGCCAGCAGCCCCGGGACAGGGACCTACGAGCAGTACTTC	few	TRBV25-1	TRBD1	TRBJ2-7
CASSTGEGETQYF	TGTGCCAGCAGCACTGGGGAGGGAGAGACCCAGTACTTC	few	TRBV7-3	TRBD2	TRBJ2-5
CASSVLAGAAGELFF	TGTGCCAGCAGCGTATTGGCGGGGGCGGCCGGGGAGCTGTTTTTT	.	TRBV9	.	TRBJ2-2
CASSWGGKGYEQYF	TGTGCCAGCTCTTGGGGCGGGAAGGGCTACGAGCAGTACTTC	.	TRBV7-2	.	TRBJ2-7
CASSELPGYTEAFF	TGTGCCAGCAGTGAGTTGCCCGGGTACACTGAAGCTTTCTTT	few	TRBV2	.	TRBJ1-1
CASSDLGRAEAFF	TGTGCCAGCAGTGATCTGGGGAGGGCTGAAGCTTTCTTT	.	TRBV25-1	.	TRBJ1-1
CASSLAGTRGSGELFF	TGTGCCAGCAGCCTCGCCGGGACTAGGGGTTCCGGGGAGCTGTTTTTT	.	TRBV7-3	TRBD2	TRBJ2-2
CASSLLSSGMYEQYF	TGTGCCAGCAGCTTGTTGAGTAGCGGGATGTACGAGCAGTACTTC	few	TRBV7-9	TRBD2	TRBJ2-7
CASSPRTGYNEQFF	TGCGCCAGCAGCCCACGGACAGGTTACAATGAGCAGTTCTTC	few	TRBV4-1	TRBD1	TRBJ2-1
CASSFAGTPYNEQFF	TGTGCCAGCAGTTTCGCGGGAACCCCCTACAATGAGCAGTTCTTC	.	TRBV27	.	TRBJ2-1
CATLGLAGADTQYF	TGTGCCACCCTCGGACTAGCGGGTGCAGATACGCAGTATTTT	few	TRBV2	TRBD2	TRBJ2-3
CASSLAPSGGYYNEQFF	TGCGCCAGCAGCTTGGCTCCTAGCGGGGGATACTACAATGAGCAGTTCTTC	few	TRBV5-1	TRBD2	TRBJ2-1
CAWSLSGYGYTF	TGTGCCTGGAGTTTGTCGGGCTATGGCTACACCTTC	.	TRBV30	.	TRBJ1-2
CASREQGATKNIQYF	TGTGCCAGCAGGGAGCAGGGGGCGACCAAAAACATTCAGTACTTC	.	TRBV6-1	TRBD1	TRBJ2-4
CASRLWGGNEQFF	TGTGCCAGCAGGCTGTGGGGGGGCAATGAGCAGTTCTTC	.	TRBV27	TRBD2	TRBJ2-1
CASSELGTTTNEKLFF	TGTGCCAGCAGTGAATTGGGGACAACAACTAATGAAAAACTGTTTTTT	few	TRBV25-1	.	TRBJ1-4
CASSVASETYNEQFF	TGTGCCAGCAGCGTCGCTAGCGAGACCTACAATGAGCAGTTCTTC	.	TRBV11-1	.	TRBJ2-1
CASSERQGRNEQFF	TGTGCCAGCAGCGAACGACAGGGGAGGAATGAGCAGTTCTTC	few	TRBV11-3	TRBD1	TRBJ2-1
CASMRASVSYNEQFF	TGTGCCAGTATGAGGGCTAGCGTTTCCTACAATGAGCAGTTCTTC	few	TRBV19	.	TRBJ2-1
CASSRGGGGRSYGYTF	TGTGCCAGTAGCCGTGGAGGCGGGGGCAGATCCTATGGCTACACCTTC	few	TRBV19	.	TRBJ1-2
CSVDAGLPSPYGYTF	TGCAGCGTTGATGCAGGTCTGCCTTCACCCTATGGCTACACCTTC	.	TRBV29-1	.	TRBJ1-2
CASSQDRTGGYYEQYF	TGTGCCAGCAGCCAGGACAGAACGGGGGGATACTACGAGCAGTACTTC	.	TRBV4-2	.	TRBJ2-7
CSVGDRSNTEAFF	TGCAGCGTTGGGGACAGGTCGAACACTGAAGCTTTCTTT	.	TRBV29-1	TRBD1	TRBJ1-1
CASSVGQATDTQYF	TGTGCCAGCAGTGTGGGACAGGCGACGGATACGCAGTATTTT	few	TRBV25-1	TRBD1	TRBJ2-3
CASRNTGTDNNEQFF	TGTGCCAGCAGAAATACCGGGACAGACAACAATGAGCAGTTCTTC	.	TRBV6-6	TRBD1	TRBJ2-1
CASSRRLADYYEQYF	TGCGCCAGCAGCCGGCGACTAGCGGATTATTACGAGCAGTACTTC	few	TRBV4-1	TRBD2	TRBJ2-7
CASSRSAGGGENEQFF	TGTGCCAGCAGCCGTTCAGCGGGGGGCGGTGAGAATGAGCAGTTCTTC	.	TRBV5-4	TRBD2	TRBJ2-1
CASSSTGQHSYEQYF	TGTGCCAGCAGTTCGACAGGGCAACACTCCTACGAGCAGTACTTC	few	TRBV28	TRBD1	TRBJ2-7
CASSFVGELLGEQYF	TGTGCCAGCAGCTTCGTCGGAGAACTACTAGGAGAGCAGTACTTC	few	TRBV7-9	.	TRBJ2-7
CASSVSRESYNEQFF	TGTGCCAGCAGCGTGTCAAGGGAGTCGTACAATGAGCAGTTCTTC	few	TRBV7-9	.	TRBJ2-1
CAWTGGFHGYTF	TGTGCCTGGACAGGGGGCTTCCATGGCTACACCTTC	few	TRBV30	TRBD1	TRBJ1-2
CASSSGAGAGTDTQYF	TGTGCCAGCAGCTCCGGGGCGGGAGCCGGCACAGATACGCAGTATTTT	.	TRBV7-2	TRBD2	TRBJ2-3
CASSRYVWRSEAFF	TGCGCCAGCAGTCGCTACGTTTGGAGGTCTGAAGCTTTCTTT	few	TRBV23-1	.	TRBJ1-1
CASSLQGARSQPQHF	TGTGCCAGCAGTTTACAGGGGGCGCGGAGTCAGCCCCAGCATTTT	.	TRBV7-2	TRBD1	TRBJ1-5